The clone carrying this TCR beta chain was recorded a few times. CDR3 length: 15 residues. V was pared by 3 bases and J by 4 bases, with 16 bases between. Germline V gene lookup returns CDR1 DFQATT and CDR2 SNEGSKA (reference sequence). This sample was included in a study of patients and donors after allogeneic stem cell transplantation. TCRdb itself ran the RT-PCR reads through MiXCR, one entry per CDR3 protein. The data hold 200,000 to 250,000 distinct CDR3 sequences, with less than 15% observed a single time. V and J are TRBV20-1 and TRBJ1-5; no definite D call. This clonotype originated in a human donor who was either an allogeneic HSCT recipient or a stem cell or donor lymphocyte infusion donor (not recorded which). It is not recorded whose cells these are; they may come from a transplant donor. The source material was blood, either unsorted or a sorted T cell fraction (not recorded which). DNA of the CDR3: TGCAGTGCTAGGATATCGGGGTTGGGAAATCAGCCCCAGCATTTT. It specifies CSARISGLGNQPQHF.